This T cell receptor beta chain was identified during a study of identical twins' blood T cells. Regarding the study as a whole: V gene usage reportedly matched far better within twin pairs than unrelated donors.

Original data processing: Each donor had about 85,000 to nearly 500,000 clonotypes. TCRdb used MiXCR to reprocess the 5' RACE reads, holding one entry per CDR3 protein. Clone size and V and J calls follow TCRdb, not the original study. The profile shows 300,000 to 400,000 distinct CDR3 sequences, under 30% of them singletons. Likely shared infections and vaccines: all three twin pairs were reared together. A note on this clonotype: What it recognizes is unknown.

CDR1 and CDR2 from the germline V gene are SGHRS and YFSETQ. This CDR3 is 14 amino acids long. The V end lost 4 bases, the J end lost 0 bases, and 11 bases lay between the germline ends. This clonotype was sampled from a woman aged 18-55 years in good health. The gene calls are TRBV5-1 and TRBJ2-7; either TRBD1 or TRBD2 may supply D (6 bases each). Material: PBMCs. The CDR3 reads CASSTGASSYEQYF. The DNA of the CDR3 is TGCGCCAGCAGCACGGGGGCGTCCTCCTACGAGCAGTACTTC.